The source of this TCR beta chain is a study of identical twins. Points from the study as a whole: Researchers reported excess low generation probability among twin-shared out-of-frame alpha sequences. Cross-sectional statistical analysis, not tracking of the same donors, underpinned the conclusions.

With respect to this clonotype: What it binds is unknown.

TCRdb re-derived calls from the 5' RACE reads in MiXCR, one entry per CDR3 protein. The sample has about 920,000 distinct CDR3 sequences; 9% to 15% are singletons. Between the trimmed V and J ends, which lost 1 base and 4 bases, there was a span of 13 bases. The CDR3 has 15 amino acids. Donors were all healthy Caucasians. The data also belong to a second study, concerning yellow fever vaccine responses in identical twins. That report notes: Reportedly, twins showed a vaccine T cell response that looked partly convergent and partly personalized.

The source of this sequence is a woman aged 18-29 years in good health. The sequenced sample consisted of PBMCs. The V gene is TRBV12-3 or TRBV12-4, the J gene TRBJ1-2, with D possibly TRBD1 on 5 matching bases. CDR3 sequence (DNA): TGTGCCAGCAGTTTAGGGGGCACAGTTGGCTATGGCTACACCTTC. The encoded protein is CASSLGGTVGYGYTF.